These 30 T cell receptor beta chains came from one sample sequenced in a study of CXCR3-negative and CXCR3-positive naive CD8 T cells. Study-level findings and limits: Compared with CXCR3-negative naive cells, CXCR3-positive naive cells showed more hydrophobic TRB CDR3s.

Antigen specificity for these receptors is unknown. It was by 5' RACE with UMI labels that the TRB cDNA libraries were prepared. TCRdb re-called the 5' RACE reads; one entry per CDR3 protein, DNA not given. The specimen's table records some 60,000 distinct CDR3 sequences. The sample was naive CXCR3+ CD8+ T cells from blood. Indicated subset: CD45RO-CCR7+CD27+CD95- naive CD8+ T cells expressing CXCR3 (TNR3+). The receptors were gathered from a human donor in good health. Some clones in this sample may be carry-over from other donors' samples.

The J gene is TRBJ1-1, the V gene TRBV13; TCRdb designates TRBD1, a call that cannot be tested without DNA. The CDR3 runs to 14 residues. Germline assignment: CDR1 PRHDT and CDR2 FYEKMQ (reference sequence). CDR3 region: CASSLVTGGIEAFF.

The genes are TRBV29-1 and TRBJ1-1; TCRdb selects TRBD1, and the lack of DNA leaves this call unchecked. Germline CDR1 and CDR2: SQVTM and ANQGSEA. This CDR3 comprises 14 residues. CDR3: CSVENTEGDTEAFF.

CDR3 region: CASSRRQGADEQYF. The chain combines TRBV12-3 or TRBV12-4 with TRBJ2-7; checking the TCRdb D call of TRBD1 is not possible without DNA. The CDR3 is 14 amino acids.

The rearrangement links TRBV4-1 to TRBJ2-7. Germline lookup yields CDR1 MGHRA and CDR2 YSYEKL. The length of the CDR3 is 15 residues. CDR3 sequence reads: CASSHDWIGDYEQYF.

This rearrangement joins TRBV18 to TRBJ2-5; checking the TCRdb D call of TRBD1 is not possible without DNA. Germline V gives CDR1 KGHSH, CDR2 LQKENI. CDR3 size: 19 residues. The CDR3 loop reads CASSPRNNSGTENQETQYF.

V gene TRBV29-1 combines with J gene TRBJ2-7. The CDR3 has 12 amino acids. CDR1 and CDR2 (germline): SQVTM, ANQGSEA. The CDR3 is CSVTLVTYEQYF.

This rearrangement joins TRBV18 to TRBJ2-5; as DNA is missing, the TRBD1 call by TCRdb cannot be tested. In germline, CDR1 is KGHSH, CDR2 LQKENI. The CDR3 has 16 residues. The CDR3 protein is CASSTAWGAIVETQYF.

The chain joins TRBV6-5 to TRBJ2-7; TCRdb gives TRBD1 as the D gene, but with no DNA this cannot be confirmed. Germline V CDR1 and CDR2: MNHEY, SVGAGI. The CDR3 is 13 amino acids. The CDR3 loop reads CASSQIPGDSKYF.

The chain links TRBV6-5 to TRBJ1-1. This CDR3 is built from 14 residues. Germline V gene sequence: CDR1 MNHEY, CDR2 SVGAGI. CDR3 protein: CASSYSGTHTEAFF.

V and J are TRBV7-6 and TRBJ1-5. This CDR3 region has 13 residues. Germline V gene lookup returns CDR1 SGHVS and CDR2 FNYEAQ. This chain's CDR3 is CASSLWGDQPQHF.

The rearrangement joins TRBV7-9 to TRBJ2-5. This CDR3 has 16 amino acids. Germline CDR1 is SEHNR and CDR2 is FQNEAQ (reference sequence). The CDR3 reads CASSLVLTSSQETQYF.

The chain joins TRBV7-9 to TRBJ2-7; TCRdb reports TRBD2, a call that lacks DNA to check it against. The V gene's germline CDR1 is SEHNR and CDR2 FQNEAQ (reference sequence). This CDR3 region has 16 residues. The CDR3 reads CASSEPPGLAGDEQYF.

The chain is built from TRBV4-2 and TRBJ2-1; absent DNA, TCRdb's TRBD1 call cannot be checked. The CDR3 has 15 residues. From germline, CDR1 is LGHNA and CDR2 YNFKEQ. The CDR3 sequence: CASSQGGTGDHEQFF.

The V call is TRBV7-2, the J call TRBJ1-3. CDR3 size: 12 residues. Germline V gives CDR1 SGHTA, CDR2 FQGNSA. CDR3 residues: CASGYSGNTIYF.

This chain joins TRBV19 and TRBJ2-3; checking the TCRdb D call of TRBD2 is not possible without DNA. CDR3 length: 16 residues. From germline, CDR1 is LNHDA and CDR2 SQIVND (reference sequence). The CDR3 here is CASTSHPQGGSDTQYF.

The CDR3 here is CASSLAPSNTGELFF. The J gene is TRBJ2-2, the V gene TRBV5-1. Germline assignment: CDR1 SGHRS and CDR2 YFSETQ. The CDR3 runs to 15 residues.

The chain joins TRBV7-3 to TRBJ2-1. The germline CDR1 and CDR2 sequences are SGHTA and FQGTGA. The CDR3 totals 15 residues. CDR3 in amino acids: CASSHDRRSYNEQFF. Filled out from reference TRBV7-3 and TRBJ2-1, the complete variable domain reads GAGVSQTPSNKVTEKGKYVELRCDPISGHTALYWYRQSLGQGPEFLIYFQGTGAADDSGLPNDRFFAVRPEGSVSTLKIQRTERGDSAVYLCASSHDRRSYNEQFFGPGTRLTVL.

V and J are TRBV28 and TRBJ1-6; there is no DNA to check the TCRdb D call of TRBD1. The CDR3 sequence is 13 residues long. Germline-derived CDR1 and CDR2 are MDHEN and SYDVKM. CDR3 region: CASSSTGPSPLHF. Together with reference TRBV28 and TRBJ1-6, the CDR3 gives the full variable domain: DVKVTQSSRYLVKRTGEKVFLECVQDMDHENMFWYRQDPGLGLRLIYFSYDVKMKEKGDIPEGYSVSREKKERFSLILESASTNQTSMYLCASSSTGPSPLHFGNGTRLTVT.

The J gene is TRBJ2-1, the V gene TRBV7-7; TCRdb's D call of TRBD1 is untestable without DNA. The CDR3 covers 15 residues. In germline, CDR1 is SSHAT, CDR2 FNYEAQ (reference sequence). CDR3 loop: CASSLRQTGYNEQFF.

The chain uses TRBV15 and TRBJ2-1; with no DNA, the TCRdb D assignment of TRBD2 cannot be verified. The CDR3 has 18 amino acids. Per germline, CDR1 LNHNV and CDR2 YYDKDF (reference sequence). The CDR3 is CATSYYRAGGGPVDEQFF.

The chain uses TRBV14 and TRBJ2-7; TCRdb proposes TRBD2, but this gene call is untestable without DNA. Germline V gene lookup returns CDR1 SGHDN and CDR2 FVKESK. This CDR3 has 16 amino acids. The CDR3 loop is CASSQDLLAGNYEQYF.

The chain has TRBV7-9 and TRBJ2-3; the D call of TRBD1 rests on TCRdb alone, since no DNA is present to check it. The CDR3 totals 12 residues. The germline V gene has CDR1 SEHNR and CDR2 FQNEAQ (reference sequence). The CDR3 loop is CASSFGTGSQYF.

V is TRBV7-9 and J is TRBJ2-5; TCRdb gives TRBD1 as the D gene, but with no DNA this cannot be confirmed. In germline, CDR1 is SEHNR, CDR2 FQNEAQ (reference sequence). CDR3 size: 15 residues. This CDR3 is CASSSQRQGQETQYF.

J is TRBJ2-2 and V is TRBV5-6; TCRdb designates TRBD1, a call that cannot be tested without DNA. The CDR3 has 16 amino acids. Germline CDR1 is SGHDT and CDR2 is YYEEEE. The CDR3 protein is CASSLRWGSNTGELFF.

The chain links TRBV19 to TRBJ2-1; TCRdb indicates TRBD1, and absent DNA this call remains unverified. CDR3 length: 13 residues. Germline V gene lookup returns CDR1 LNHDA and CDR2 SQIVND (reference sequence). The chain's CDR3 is CASSRDSYNEQFF.

This CDR3 is CSVSPGAAYEQYF. The V call is TRBV29-1, the J call TRBJ2-7; TCRdb indicates TRBD1, and absent DNA this call remains unverified. Germline-derived CDR1 and CDR2 are SQVTM and ANQGSEA. CDR3 length equals 13 residues.

The CDR3 loop is CSASELDRGLYSETQYF. The V call is TRBV20-1, the J call TRBJ2-5; the D call of TRBD1 rests on TCRdb alone, since no DNA is present to check it. Germline V gives CDR1 DFQATT, CDR2 SNEGSKA (reference sequence). CDR3 length: 17 amino acids.

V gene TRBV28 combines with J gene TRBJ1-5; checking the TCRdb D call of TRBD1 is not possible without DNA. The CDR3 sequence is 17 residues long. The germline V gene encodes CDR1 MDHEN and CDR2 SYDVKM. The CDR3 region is CASSLGPGGWSNQPQHF.

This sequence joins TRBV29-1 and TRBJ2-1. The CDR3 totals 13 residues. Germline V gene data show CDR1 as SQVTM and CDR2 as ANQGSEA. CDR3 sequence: CSTAGRSYNEQFF.

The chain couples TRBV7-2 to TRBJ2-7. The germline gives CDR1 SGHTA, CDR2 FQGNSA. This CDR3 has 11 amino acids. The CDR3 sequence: CASSRETEQYF.